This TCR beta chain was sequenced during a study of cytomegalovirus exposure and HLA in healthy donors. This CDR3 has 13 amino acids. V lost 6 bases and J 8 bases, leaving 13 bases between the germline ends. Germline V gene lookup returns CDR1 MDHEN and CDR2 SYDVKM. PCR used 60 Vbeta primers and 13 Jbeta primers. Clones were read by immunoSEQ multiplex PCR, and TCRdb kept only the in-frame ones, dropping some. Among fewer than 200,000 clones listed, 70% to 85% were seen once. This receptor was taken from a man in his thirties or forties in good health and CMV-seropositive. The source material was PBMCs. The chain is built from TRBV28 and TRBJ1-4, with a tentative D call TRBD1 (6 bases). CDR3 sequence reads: CASSPGVREKLFF. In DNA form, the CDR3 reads TGTGCCAGCAGCCCAGGGGTACGGGAAAAACTGTTTTTT.